Each of the 4 T cell receptor beta chains below was sequenced from the same sample in a study of blood T cells in healthy people across ages. A second 7 to 11 cycle PCR used barcoded and J-beta primers. From the 5' RACE reads, TCRdb called clonotypes with MiXCR, one entry per CDR3 protein. The sample lists some 900,000 distinct CDR3 sequences, under 35% seen once, with roughly 17% in the top ten. The sample comprised blood. The source is a woman over 75 in good health.

The rearrangement joins TRBV6-6 to TRBJ1-6; D not certain. This CDR3 region has 13 residues. V was cut by 5 bases and J by 9 bases, with 11 bases left in between. Germline values: CDR1 MNHNY, CDR2 SVGAGI (reference sequence). Written as DNA, the CDR3 is TGTGCCAGCAGTAATAAGGCGGTTTCACCCCTCCACTTT. This gives the protein CASSNKAVSPLHF.

The chain joins TRBV12-3 or TRBV12-4 to TRBJ2-5, with D hard to call. CDR3 length equals 15 residues. Trimming took 5 bases from V and 9 from J, leaving 22 bases between them. Here the CDR3 DNA reads TGTGCCAGCAGTCCCACGGGCTTTGGTGGAGATGCCCAGTACTTC. Translated: CASSPTGFGGDAQYF.

V and J are TRBV7-2 and TRBJ2-3; TRBD2 aligns across 12 bases. The J segment lost 6 bases and the V segment lost 4 bases, leaving 5 bases of the junction unmatched. The CDR3 loop spans 15 amino acids. Looked up from germline, CDR1 is SGHTA and CDR2 is FQGNSA. Here the CDR3 DNA reads TGTGCCAGCAGCTCATCTAGCGGGGGGGGCGATACGCAGTATTTT. Translation: CASSSSSGGGDTQYF.

This clonotype was observed a single time. A much larger clone differs by one base, so this may be a read error. This chain uses TRBV5-1 with TRBJ2-3, with D tentatively TRBD2 (5 bases). V lost 2 bases and J lost 7, with 14 bases in between. The CDR3 is 14 amino acids. Germline loops: CDR1 SGHRS, CDR2 YFSETQ. The CDR3 sequence: CASSFPLGGNTQYF. The CDR3 bases are TGCGCCAGCAGCTTCCCACTAGGAGGCAATACGCAGTATTTT.